This T cell receptor (beta chain) was sequenced for a study of type 1 and type 2 diabetes patients. General study findings and limits: Between type 2 diabetes and control samples, V and J usage averaged roughly 0.97 correlation.

Genomic DNA was the PCR template. Amplification of the beta chain CDR3 used 30 forward and 13 reverse multiplex primers. TCRdb redid the calling of the multiplex PCR reads with MiXCR, one entry per CDR3 protein. Of about 290,000 distinct CDR3 sequences in the sample, roughly 48% were seen once. Diabetic patients met standard criteria for type 1 or type 2 diabetes. With 3 bases removed from V and 9 bases from J, the gap between germline ends came to 15 bases. CDR1 is WNHNN, CDR2 SYGVQD, per germline (reference sequence). The CDR3 totals 14 residues. Concerning this clonotype itself: Its matching antigen is unknown.

Sequenced material: peripheral blood mononuclear cells (PBMCs). This TCR came from a man in his late teens or twenties with type 2 diabetes. The chain carries TRBV10-1 and TRBJ1-5, with D unclear. CDR3 region: CASSDGGSFGPQHF. As DNA, the CDR3 is TGCGCCAGCAGTGATGGAGGGTCCTTTGGGCCCCAGCATTTT.